A selection of T cell receptor beta chains follows, all from one sample in a study of response to subunit inactivated influenza vaccine. A single record per CDR3 protein comes from TCRdb applying MiXCR to the RT-PCR reads. The sample yields 600,000 to 700,000 distinct CDR3 sequences, roughly 15% seen once. Material: PBMCs from blood, obtained around 15 days before vaccination. These receptors all stem from a man aged 45-65 years who received an inactivated influenza vaccine. Both conserved end residues are part of each CDR3. D genes are given only for firm matches. Size is stated for part of the rows, as once, few or many counts, or as a class when the clone is expanded.

TRBV5-6	-	TRBJ2-4	many	TGTGCCAGCAGCCTCACCCCAAACATTCAGTACTTC	CASSLTPNIQYF
TRBV11-2	TRBD2	TRBJ2-1	many	TGTGCCAGCAGCTTCCCGCGGGGGGGACTAGGGGGTGGATCCTACAATGAGCAGTTCTTC	CASSFPRGGLGGGSYNEQFF
TRBV27	-	TRBJ1-5	few	TGTGCCAGCAGTAACGGACGGGGACAGCCCCAGCATTTT	CASSNGRGQPQHF
TRBV15	-	TRBJ1-1	few	TGTGCCACCAGCAGAGATCTGGGGGGATCAGAAGCTTTCTTT	CATSRDLGGSEAFF
TRBV18	-	TRBJ2-3	-	TGTGCCAGCTCACCATCCTCAGATACGCAGTATTTT	CASSPSSDTQYF
TRBV7-8	TRBD1	TRBJ2-5	-	TGTGCCAGCAGCTCCGCCGGGACAGGGATGAGAGAGACCCAGTACTTC	CASSSAGTGMRETQYF
TRBV5-1	-	TRBJ1-1	many	TGCGCCAGCAGCCTAGGACGGTTTTCGAACACTGAAGCTTTCTTT	CASSLGRFSNTEAFF
TRBV18	TRBD2	TRBJ2-1	few	TGTGCCAGCTCACCCAGACTAGCGGGACCCTCCTACAATGAGCAGTTCTTC	CASSPRLAGPSYNEQFF
TRBV7-2	-	TRBJ2-7	many	TGTGCCAGCAGCTTAGGGGTAGGGGAGCAGTACTTC	CASSLGVGEQYF
TRBV6-5	-	TRBJ2-5	few	TGTGCCAGCAGTTATGGACAGATCCAAGAGACCCAGTACTTC	CASSYGQIQETQYF
TRBV11-2	TRBD2	TRBJ2-7	few	TGTGCCAGCGGACATGGACTAGTTGATCGCTTC	CASGHGLVDRF
TRBV7-2	-	TRBJ2-6	few	TGTGCCAGCAGCACCACACTCTCTGGGGCCAACGTCCTGACTTTC	CASSTTLSGANVLTF
TRBV12-3/TRBV12-4	-	TRBJ1-2	few	TGTGCCAGCAGTTCAACGACAGGCGGGGACTACTTTGGCTACACCTTC	CASSSTTGGDYFGYTF
TRBV10-3	-	TRBJ2-3	-	TGTGCCATCAGTGAACGGGGGTCCTTTGCAGATACGCAGTATTTT	CAISERGSFADTQYF
TRBV19	TRBD1	TRBJ1-5	-	TGTGCCAGTACCTCAGACAGGGACGGTCAGCCCCAGCATTTT	CASTSDRDGQPQHF
TRBV11-2	-	TRBJ2-3	few	TGTGCCAGCAGCTTCGAGGGGTGGCTCGATACGCAGTATTTT	CASSFEGWLDTQYF
TRBV5-1	-	TRBJ2-5	-	TGCGCCAGCACCTACGGACGGGGGACCAAAGAGACCCAGTACTTC	CASTYGRGTKETQYF
TRBV5-1	TRBD1	TRBJ1-1	many	TGCGCCAGCAGCTTGGCCTACAGGGGGAGGAACACTGAAGCTTTCTTT	CASSLAYRGRNTEAFF
TRBV27	-	TRBJ1-2	-	TGTGCCAGCAGTCCCCAGCTTTCTAACTATGGCTACACCTTC	CASSPQLSNYGYTF
TRBV6-4	-	TRBJ2-3	once	TGTGCCAGCAGTGACGCGGACGGACGGAGCACAGATACGCAGTATTTT	CASSDADGRSTDTQYF
TRBV12-3/TRBV12-4	-	TRBJ2-1	many	TGTGCCAGCAGTTTTGCCGACAATGAGCAGTTCTTC	CASSFADNEQFF
TRBV2	TRBD1	TRBJ2-3	-	TGTGCCAGCAGTGGTCGACAGGGTACAGATACGCAGTATTTT	CASSGRQGTDTQYF
TRBV5-1	-	TRBJ2-7	few	TGCGCCAGCAGGCAGGACGTGGGGGCCGAGCAGTACTTC	CASRQDVGAEQYF
TRBV4-2	TRBD1	TRBJ1-5	few	TGTGCCAGCAGCGCCACGACAGGGGATAGCAATCAGCCCCAGCATTTT	CASSATTGDSNQPQHF
TRBV7-2	-	TRBJ2-5	few	TGTGCCAGCAGCTTGGCCCCAGGGGTTCAAGAGACCCAGTACTTC	CASSLAPGVQETQYF
TRBV27	-	TRBJ2-7	-	TGTGCCAGCAGTGAGTGGGGGAGCTCCTACGAGCAGTACTTC	CASSEWGSSYEQYF
TRBV9	-	TRBJ2-3	-	TGTGCCAGCAGCGTGCAGGCCAAGCTCACAGATACGCAGTATTTT	CASSVQAKLTDTQYF
TRBV7-2	-	TRBJ1-1	-	TGTGCCAGCAGCTTAGATGGGAGAAGCACTGAAGCTTTCTTT	CASSLDGRSTEAFF
TRBV24-1	TRBD1	TRBJ1-1	-	TGTGCCACCAGCACCGGGACAGGACTGGGGACTGAAGCTTTCTTT	CATSTGTGLGTEAFF
TRBV10-3	TRBD2	TRBJ2-3	few	TGTGCCATCAGTGAGTCGGCGGGGGACACAGATACGCAGTATTTT	CAISESAGDTDTQYF
TRBV20-1	TRBD2	TRBJ2-5	-	TGCAGTGCTAGGGGAGGTAGCGGGGGCGTTTGGGAGACCCAGTACTTC	CSARGGSGGVWETQYF
TRBV28	-	TRBJ2-1	few	TGTGCCAGCAGTTCAACAGGGTTTTCCGCCAATGAGCAGTTCTTC	CASSSTGFSANEQFF
TRBV6-5	-	TRBJ1-1	few	TGTGCCAGCAGTACTCCGGGCCAGGACTATGAAGCTTTCTTT	CASSTPGQDYEAFF